These T cell receptor beta chains were read from a single sample in a study of CXCR3-negative and CXCR3-positive naive CD8 T cells. With the 5' RACE reads reprocessed, TCRdb shows one record per CDR3 protein and no DNA. This table holds tens of thousands of distinct CDR3 sequences. Specimen: naive CXCR3- CD8+ T cells from blood. The receptors here all came from a human donor in good health. Some clones in this sample may be carry-over from other donors' samples. The CDR3 runs from the conserved cysteine through the conserved F or W. Clone size is stated in some rows and not others, as once, few, many or a class when expanded.

TRBJ2-1 | TRBV7-8 | NA | CASSLLGRTYNEQFF
TRBJ2-7 | TRBV4-3 | NA | CASSQDSGQGRYEQYF
TRBJ2-1 | TRBV28 | NA | CASSFSESSYNEQFF
TRBJ2-2 | TRBV14 | NA | CASSHSAGGYTGELFF
TRBJ2-7 | TRBV3-1 | NA | CASTPTVGWSYEQYF
TRBJ2-5 | TRBV11-2 | NA | CASSFIRLDDQYF
TRBJ2-1 | TRBV29-1 | NA | CSVEEQNNEQFF
TRBJ2-3 | TRBV3-1 | NA | CASSTGASTQYF
TRBJ2-7 | TRBV7-9 | NA | CASSFGTGGEQYF
TRBJ1-1 | TRBV9 | NA | CASSTQAIPPNTEAFF
TRBJ1-1 | TRBV7-9 | NA | CASNELQRDTEAFF
TRBJ2-7 | TRBV27 | NA | CASSLRLDSSYEQYF
TRBJ2-7 | TRBV29-1 | NA | CSVTPGQGYEQYF
TRBJ1-6 | TRBV28 | NA | CASSQPPDTVGPLHF
TRBJ2-2 | TRBV9 | NA | CASSVGGSNTGELFF
TRBJ2-2 | TRBV21-1 | NA | CASRGRNTGELFF
TRBJ2-6 | TRBV4-3 | NA | CASSQEDGSGANVLTF
TRBJ2-3 | TRBV14 | NA | CASSHLRIDTQYF
TRBJ2-7 | TRBV5-6 | NA | CASSHHYFGTGEIEQYF
TRBJ2-3 | TRBV23-1 | NA | CASSFATGAPDTQYF
TRBJ2-1 | TRBV18 | NA | CASSPRDRGKDEQFF
TRBJ2-1 | TRBV7-8 | NA | CASSLGQGSGEQFF
TRBJ1-3 | TRBV20-1 | NA | CSARAGTVGNTIYF
TRBJ2-2 | TRBV27 | NA | CASSLGRYTGELFF
TRBJ2-2 | TRBV28 | NA | CASSSLLWELFF
TRBJ1-1 | TRBV21-1 | NA | CASSPVAPEAFF
TRBJ2-7 | TRBV29-1 | NA | CSVEGYFDDEQYF
TRBJ2-3 | TRBV12-3/TRBV12-4 | NA | CASRPDSTADTQYF
TRBJ1-1 | TRBV11-2 | NA | CASSLGREAFF
TRBJ2-3 | TRBV6-6 | NA | CASTLLAGGPGNTQYF
TRBJ2-5 | TRBV6-5 | NA | CASGGLAGEETQYF
TRBJ2-2 | TRBV12-3/TRBV12-4 | NA | CASNTNGLRGGDTGELFF
TRBJ2-5 | TRBV29-1 | medium-sized | CSVEDLRGETQYF
TRBJ2-7 | TRBV6-2/TRBV6-3 | NA | CASGLRFYEQYF
TRBJ2-7 | TRBV28 | NA | CPRGERESSYEQYF
TRBJ2-1 | TRBV28 | NA | CASSLGTGEYDEQFF
TRBJ1-5 | TRBV24-1 | NA | CATSQGGMNQPQHF